A single sample is the source of the 30 T cell receptor beta chains below, sequenced in a study of shared clonotypes between healthy human individuals. Sequencing used immunoSEQ multiplex PCR; TCRdb keeps in-frame clones, though not all of them. Among over 2 million clones listed, 80% to 95% were seen once. Sequencing was performed on naive CD4+ T cells from PBMCs. Subset here: CD45RA+ positively selected. The receptors were sampled from a man between 18 and 29 years old in good health. Some clones in this sample may be carry-over from other donors' samples.

V gene TRBV7-9 combines with J gene TRBJ2-3; maybe TRBD2 (5 bases). The CDR3 is 17 residues long. Germline lookup yields CDR1 SEHNR and CDR2 FQNEAQ (reference sequence). The V end was cut by 7 bases, the J end by 1 base, with 21 bases between. The CDR3 sequence: CASIPTKAWERTDTQYF. DNA for the CDR3: TGTGCCAGCATCCCAACTAAGGCCTGGGAGCGCACAGATACGCAGTATTTT.

This rearrangement joins TRBV28 to TRBJ1-1; D is uncertain. There are 16 residues in the CDR3. Germline assignment: CDR1 MDHEN and CDR2 SYDVKM. Deletions cut 1 base from V and 1 base from J, with 13 bases between. CDR3 in amino acids: CASSLLSEGGNTEAFF. In nucleotides, the CDR3 is TGTGCCAGCAGTTTATTATCCGAGGGCGGGAACACTGAAGCTTTCTTT.

The CDR3: CASSENTQGTQYF. DNA for the CDR3: TGTGCCAGCAGTGAAAACACACAGGGGACCCAGTACTTC. V usage is TRBV2 and J usage is TRBJ2-5; D perhaps matches TRBD1 (6 bases). The CDR3 has 13 amino acids. Trimming removed 2 bases from V and 7 bases from J, with 11 bases in between. Germline CDR1 is SNHLY and CDR2 is FYNNEI.

The chain uses TRBV5-4 and TRBJ1-1; 10 nucleotides align to TRBD1. Looked up from germline, CDR1 is SGHNT and CDR2 is YYREEE (reference sequence). The CDR3 has 15 residues. The V segment lost 3 bases and the J segment 4 bases; nucleotides outside the gene matches: 6. The CDR3 sequence is CASSYPGTGATEAFF. The CDR3 coding sequence is TGTGCCAGCAGCTATCCCGGGACAGGGGCCACTGAAGCTTTCTTT.

This chain uses TRBV6-5 with TRBJ2-5; D may be TRBD2 (5 bases). The CDR3 contains 14 residues. V dropped 7 bases and J dropped 5 bases, with 17 bases sitting between them. Germline V gene lookup returns CDR1 MNHEY and CDR2 SVGAGI. The CDR3 here is CASKRGNLGETQYF. CDR3 in DNA: TGTGCCAGCAAACGGGGTAACCTGGGGGAGACCCAGTACTTC.

The chain is built from TRBV7-2 and TRBJ2-3; 11 bases are a match to TRBD2. Germline CDR1 and CDR2: SGHTA and FQGNSA. This CDR3 comprises 14 residues. V trimming: 7 bases; J trimming: 3 bases; junction bases outside the gene matches: 3. CDR3 sequence: CASNVAGGTDTQYF. The CDR3 DNA reads as TGTGCCAGCAACGTAGCGGGGGGGACAGATACGCAGTATTTT. Supplemented by reference TRBV7-2 and TRBJ2-3, the full variable domain reads GAGVSQSPSNKVTEKGKDVELRCDPISGHTALYWYRQSLGQGLEFLIYFQGNSAPDKSGLPSDRFSAERTGGSVSTLTIQRTQQEDSAVYLCASNVAGGTDTQYFGPGTRLTVL.

As to this clone: The same CDR3 can be traced to other DNA sequences in this sample. V and J are TRBV18 and TRBJ1-1, with 9 nucleotides matching TRBD1. The CDR3 is 14 residues long. Trimming at V came to 3 bases and at J to 5 bases, leaving 4 bases not matched to a gene. Germline V gene sequence: CDR1 KGHSH, CDR2 LQKENI. CDR3 sequence: CASSPATGGTEAFF. The DNA for the CDR3 is TGTGCCAGCTCACCCGCGACAGGGGGAACTGAAGCTTTCTTT.

CDR3 protein: CASSRETRGELFF. The CDR3 coding sequence is TGTGCCAGCAGCCGAGAGACCCGCGGGGAGCTGTTTTTT. V and J are TRBV11-3 and TRBJ2-2, with unresolved D. The CDR3 totals 13 residues. Looked up from germline, CDR1 is SGHNT and CDR2 is YENEEA. V lost 5 bases, J lost 7 bases, and 11 bases lay in between. Looking up the rest from reference TRBV11-3 and TRBJ2-2 gives the full variable domain: EAGVVQSPRYKIIEKKQPVAFWCNPISGHNTLYWYLQNLGQGPELLIRYENEEAVDDSQLPKDRFSAERLKGVDSTLKIQPAELGDSAVYLCASSRETRGELFFGEGSRLTVL.

The CDR3, as DNA: TGCGCCAGCAGCTTGGGTCTCGGGGTGAAGGTCGGGGAGCTGTTTTTT. Its translation: CASSLGLGVKVGELFF. The chain combines TRBV5-1 with TRBJ2-2; tentatively, D is TRBD2 (5 bases). The CDR3 runs 16 residues. CDR1 is SGHRS and CDR2 is YFSETQ in the germline V gene. Trimming removed 0 bases at V and 7 bases at J, with 16 bases between.

The chain carries TRBV11-2 and TRBJ2-7; 12 positions match TRBD1. J lost 6 bases, V lost 5 bases, and 5 bases had no gene match. Germline CDR1 SGHAT, CDR2 FQNNGV. This CDR3 comprises 14 residues. As DNA, the CDR3 is TGTGCCAGCAGCATCGGGACAGGGGGCGGCGAGCAGTACTTC. Its protein is CASSIGTGGGEQYF.

The chain has TRBV4-3 and TRBJ2-3; TRBD2 matches 14 bases. The CDR3 has 16 residues. V trimming: 4 bases; J trimming: 3 bases; junction bases outside the gene matches: 3. Germline CDR1 and CDR2: LGHNA and YSLEER. CDR3 sequence (DNA): TGCGCCAGCAGCCCAGGGACTAGCGGGAGAACAGATACGCAGTATTTT. Amino acid sequence: CASSPGTSGRTDTQYF.

This clone was counted a single time. The V and J genes are TRBV19 and TRBJ2-7, with a weak D call TRBD1 (5 bases). The CDR3 spans 16 residues. Trimming stripped 6 bases from V and 3 bases from J, with 21 bases between. Germline CDR1 is LNHDA and CDR2 is SQIVND (reference sequence). The CDR3, as DNA: TGTGCCAGTAGCTCTAGGGGCACAGGCCCTGGCTACGAGCAGTACTTC. It encodes CASSSRGTGPGYEQYF.

This clone appeared a few times. The chain has TRBV7-9 and TRBJ1-1; no clear D. The CDR3 has 14 amino acids. V lost 5 bases and J 3 bases, leaving 13 bases between the germline ends. CDR1 SEHNR and CDR2 FQNEAQ come from the germline V gene (reference sequence). CDR3 sequence: CASSLSPQDTEAFF. The CDR3, as DNA: TGTGCCAGCAGCCTCTCCCCCCAGGACACTGAAGCTTTCTTT.

The CDR3 bases are TGTGCCAGCAGTGAAGATTTGATGGGCGGGGAGCTGTTTTTT. Amino acids: CASSEDLMGGELFF. The gene calls are TRBV25-1 and TRBJ2-2; no definite D call. The V end lost 2 bases, the J end lost 7 bases, and 11 bases lay between the germline ends. Germline V lookup: CDR1 MGHDK, CDR2 SYGVNS. The CDR3 runs to 14 residues.

For this clone: Germline is not matched at one junction end, which may reflect a read error. The genes are TRBV6-6 and TRBJ1-2; D perhaps matches TRBD1 (5 bases). This CDR3 is built from 12 residues. CDR1 and CDR2 from the germline V gene are MNHNY and SVGAGI (reference sequence). The CDR3 loop is CASSLIEGLLAF. The CDR3 DNA sequence: TGTGCCAGCAGCCTGATTGAGGGGCTGTTGGCCTTC.

This clone was found once. The rearrangement links TRBV7-9 to TRBJ1-1; 7 nucleotides match TRBD1. Germline V gives CDR1 SEHNR, CDR2 FQNEAQ (reference sequence). The CDR3 length is 14 residues. V lost 1 base, J lost 5 bases, and 4 bases stayed unmatched. DNA of the CDR3: TGTGCCAGCAGCTTAGAGGGGGCTTGGACTGAAGCTTTCTTT. Translating gives CASSLEGAWTEAFF. The full variable domain, in which reference TRBV7-9 and TRBJ1-1 provide the parts outside the CDR3, is DTGVSQNPRHKITKRGQNVTFRCDPISEHNRLYWYRQTLGQGPEFLTYFQNEAQLEKSRLLSDRFSAERPKGSFSTLEIQRTEQGDSAMYLCASSLEGAWTEAFFGQGTRLTVV.

The CDR3 sequence is CASSGEDTQYF. As DNA, the CDR3 is TGTGCCAGCAGTGGCGAAGATACGCAGTATTTT. The chain employs TRBV2 and TRBJ2-3; no reliable D call. V lost 4 bases to trimming and J lost 5 bases, with 4 bases between them. This CDR3 is built from 11 residues. CDR1 SNHLY and CDR2 FYNNEI come from the germline V gene.

The chain is built from TRBV2 and TRBJ2-5; D is perhaps TRBD1 or TRBD2 (5 bases each). V was trimmed by 7 bases and J by 0 bases, leaving 12 bases between them. The CDR3 contains 14 residues. Germline V gene sequence: CDR1 SNHLY, CDR2 FYNNEI. CDR3: CASKPGAYQETQYF. The CDR3 bases are TGTGCCAGCAAGCCCGGGGCTTACCAAGAGACCCAGTACTTC.

The chain carries TRBV2 and TRBJ1-1; D is possibly TRBD1 (5 bases). With 7 bases removed from V and 5 bases from J, the gap between germline ends came to 17 bases. CDR3 length equals 14 residues. The germline V gene has CDR1 SNHLY and CDR2 FYNNEI. The CDR3 DNA reads as TGTGCCAGCATCGGGGCGGGCAGGAGGACTGAAGCTTTCTTT. It is translated as CASIGAGRRTEAFF.

This chain joins TRBV9 and TRBJ2-1; weak D call: TRBD2 (5 bases). The ends were cut back, 2 bases at V and 6 bases at J, with 9 bases in the middle. The V gene's germline CDR1 is SGDLS and CDR2 YYNGEE. CDR3 length equals 13 residues. The CDR3 region is CASSVGLTNEQFF. The CDR3 nucleotides read TGTGCCAGCAGCGTCGGACTCACCAATGAGCAGTTCTTC.

The gene calls are TRBV6-1 and TRBJ1-1, with TRBD1 matching over 9 bases. This CDR3 spans 16 amino acids. The germline gives CDR1 MNHNS, CDR2 SASEGT. The V segment lost 4 bases and the J segment 3 bases; nucleotides outside the gene matches: 9. Here the CDR3 reads CASSVRDRALDTEAFF. CDR3 coding DNA: TGTGCCAGCAGTGTCCGGGACAGGGCTTTAGACACTGAAGCTTTCTTT.

The J gene is TRBJ2-5, the V gene TRBV30; D might be TRBD1 (5 bases). The length of the CDR3 is 14 residues. Germline V gene sequence: CDR1 GTSNPN, CDR2 SVGIG (reference sequence). The V end was cut by 0 bases, the J end by 2 bases, with 10 bases between. CDR3 amino acids: CAWSVVRDQETQYF. For the CDR3, the DNA is TGTGCCTGGAGTGTCGTCAGGGATCAAGAGACCCAGTACTTC. The full variable domain, completed using reference TRBV30 and TRBJ2-5, is SQTIHQWPATLVQPVGSPLSLECTVEGTSNPNLYWYRQAAGRGLQLLFYSVGIGQISSEVPQNLSASRPQDRQFILSSKKLLLSDSGFYLCAWSVVRDQETQYFGPGTRLLVL.

The chain has TRBV4-1 and TRBJ1-2; 8 bases are shared with TRBD1. V trimming: 3 bases; J trimming: 4 bases; junction bases outside the gene matches: 7. Germline lookup yields CDR1 MGHRA and CDR2 YSYEKL. The CDR3 length is 15 residues. The DNA for the CDR3 is TGCGCCAGCAGCCAGGACAGGGCCCTCTTCTATGGCTACACCTTC. Encoded protein: CASSQDRALFYGYTF.

For the CDR3, the DNA is TGTGCCAGCAGTGAAGCCGGCTGGTACAATGAGCAGTTCTTC. Protein sequence: CASSEAGWYNEQFF. The V and J genes are TRBV6-1 and TRBJ2-1, with no clear D. CDR1 MNHNS and CDR2 SASEGT come from the germline V gene. V was pared by 0 bases and J by 4 bases, with 7 bases between. This CDR3 has 14 amino acids.

This clone was detected once. The chain combines TRBV19 with TRBJ1-1, with 7 bases that match TRBD1. This CDR3 spans 15 amino acids. The V segment lost 5 bases and the J segment 4 bases; nucleotides outside the gene matches: 10. Germline-derived CDR1 and CDR2 are LNHDA and SQIVND (reference sequence). The CDR3 sequence is CASSLTGDPGTEAFF. CDR3 nucleotide sequence: TGTGCCAGTAGTCTTACAGGGGACCCCGGCACTGAAGCTTTCTTT.

V is TRBV9 and J is TRBJ2-2; TRBD2 matches 7 bases. This CDR3 comprises 15 residues. The germline V gene encodes CDR1 SGDLS and CDR2 YYNGEE. J gave up 4 bases and V 0 bases, and 3 bases lay outside the gene matches. Here the CDR3 DNA reads TGTGCCAGCAGCGTAGAGGGACTAAGCACCGGGGAGCTGTTTTTT. It is translated as CASSVEGLSTGELFF.

The chain has TRBV15 and TRBJ2-5, with a weak D call TRBD2 (5 bases). Between the trimmed V and J ends, which lost 4 bases and 2 bases, there was a span of 8 bases. CDR3 length: 13 residues. From germline, CDR1 is LNHNV and CDR2 YYDKDF (reference sequence). The CDR3, as DNA: TGTGCCACCAGCATGAGGGAACAAGAGACCCAGTACTTC. It codes for CATSMREQETQYF.

The rearrangement links TRBV18 to TRBJ2-3, with D hard to call. The CDR3 is made up of 14 amino acids. Trimming left V 5 bases short and J 0 bases short, with 9 bases between. The germline V gene encodes CDR1 KGHSH and CDR2 LQKENI. This CDR3 reads CASSILVSTDTQYF. The CDR3 coding sequence is TGTGCCAGCTCAATACTCGTGAGCACAGATACGCAGTATTTT.

As to this clone: The sample has other DNA sequences that encode this CDR3 too. The chain links TRBV6-5 to TRBJ1-2; the match to TRBD1 covers 7 bases. The CDR3 covers 13 residues. The V gene end was trimmed by 5 bases and the J gene end by 2 bases; junction bases not matched to a gene: 2. Germline values: CDR1 MNHEY, CDR2 SVGAGI. This CDR3 reads CASSPQGNYGYTF. As DNA, the CDR3 is TGTGCCAGCAGTCCACAGGGGAACTATGGCTACACCTTC.

The chain carries TRBV5-1 and TRBJ1-1; tentative D call: TRBD1 (6 bases). Trimming took off 4 bases at V and 1 base at J, with 17 bases between the two ends. The CDR3 consists of 16 residues. Germline V gives CDR1 SGHRS, CDR2 YFSETQ. This chain's CDR3 is CASSPRPTGSNTEAFF. In nucleotides, the CDR3 is TGCGCCAGCAGCCCACGACCGACAGGATCGAACACTGAAGCTTTCTTT.